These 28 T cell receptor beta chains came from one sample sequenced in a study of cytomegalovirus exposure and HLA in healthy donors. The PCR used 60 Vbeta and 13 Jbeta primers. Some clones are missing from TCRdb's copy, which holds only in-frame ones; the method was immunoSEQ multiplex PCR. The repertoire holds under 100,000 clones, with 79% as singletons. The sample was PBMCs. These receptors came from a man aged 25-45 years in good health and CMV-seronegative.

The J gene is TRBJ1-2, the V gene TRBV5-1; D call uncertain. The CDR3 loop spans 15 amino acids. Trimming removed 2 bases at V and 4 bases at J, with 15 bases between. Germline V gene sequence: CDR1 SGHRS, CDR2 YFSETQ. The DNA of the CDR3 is TGCGCCAGCAGCTTAGACGGATCTACGGGCTATGGCTACACCTTC. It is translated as CASSLDGSTGYGYTF.

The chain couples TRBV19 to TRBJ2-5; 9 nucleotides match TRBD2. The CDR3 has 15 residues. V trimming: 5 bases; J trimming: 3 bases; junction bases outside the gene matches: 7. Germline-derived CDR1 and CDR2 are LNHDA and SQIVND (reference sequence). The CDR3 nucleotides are TGTGCCAGTAGTCGTAGCGGGAGACGAGAAGAGACCCAGTACTTC. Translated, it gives CASSRSGRREETQYF.

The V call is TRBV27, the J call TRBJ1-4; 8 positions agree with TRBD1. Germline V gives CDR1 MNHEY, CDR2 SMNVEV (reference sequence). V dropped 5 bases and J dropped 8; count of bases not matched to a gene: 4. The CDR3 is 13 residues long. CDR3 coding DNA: TGTGCCAGCAGTGCGGACAGGGTGGAAAAACTGTTTTTT. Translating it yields CASSADRVEKLFF.

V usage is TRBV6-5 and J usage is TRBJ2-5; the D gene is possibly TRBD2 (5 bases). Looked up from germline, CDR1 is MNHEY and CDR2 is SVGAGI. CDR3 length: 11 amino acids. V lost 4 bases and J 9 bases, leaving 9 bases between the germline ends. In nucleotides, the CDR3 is TGTGCCAGCAGTTCCGGGATGTCCCAGTACTTC. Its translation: CASSSGMSQYF.

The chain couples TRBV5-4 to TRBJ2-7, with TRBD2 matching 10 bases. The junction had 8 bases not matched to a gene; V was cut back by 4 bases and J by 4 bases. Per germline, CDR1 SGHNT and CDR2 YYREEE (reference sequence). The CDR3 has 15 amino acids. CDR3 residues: CASSPSGRAGYEQYF. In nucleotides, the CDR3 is TGTGCCAGCAGCCCGAGCGGGAGGGCCGGTTACGAGCAGTACTTC.

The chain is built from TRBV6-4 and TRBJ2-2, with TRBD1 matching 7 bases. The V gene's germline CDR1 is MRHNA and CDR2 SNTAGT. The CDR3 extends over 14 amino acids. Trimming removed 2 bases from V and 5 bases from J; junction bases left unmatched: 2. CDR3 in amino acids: CASSDGDSTGELFF. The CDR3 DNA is TGTGCCAGCAGTGACGGGGACAGTACCGGGGAGCTGTTTTTT.

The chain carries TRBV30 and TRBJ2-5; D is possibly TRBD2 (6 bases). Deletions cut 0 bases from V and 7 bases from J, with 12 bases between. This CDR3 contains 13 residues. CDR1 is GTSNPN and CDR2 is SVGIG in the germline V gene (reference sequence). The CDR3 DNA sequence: TGTGCCTGGAGTGTACCGGCGGGGCGGACCCAGTACTTC. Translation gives CAWSVPAGRTQYF.

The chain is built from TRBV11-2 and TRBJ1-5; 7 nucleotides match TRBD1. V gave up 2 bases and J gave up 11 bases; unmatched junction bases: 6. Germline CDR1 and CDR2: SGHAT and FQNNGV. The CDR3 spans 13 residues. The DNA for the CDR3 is TGTGCCAGCAGCTTAACACAGGGGCGGGCCCAGCATTTT. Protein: CASSLTQGRAQHF.

In DNA, the CDR3 is TGTGCCAGCAGTCCGGGCGGGGTTGAGAGGGACACTGAAGCTTTCTTT. Its translation is CASSPGGVERDTEAFF. V gene TRBV28 combines with J gene TRBJ1-1; D is undetermined. V shed 5 bases and J shed 3 bases, with 19 bases lying between them. CDR3 length: 16 amino acids. The germline CDR1 and CDR2 sequences are MDHEN and SYDVKM.

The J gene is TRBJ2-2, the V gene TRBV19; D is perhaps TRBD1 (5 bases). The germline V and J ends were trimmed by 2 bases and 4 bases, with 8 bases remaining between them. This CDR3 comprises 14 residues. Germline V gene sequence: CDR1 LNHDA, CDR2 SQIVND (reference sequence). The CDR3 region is CASSIRRGTGELFF. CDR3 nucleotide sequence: TGTGCCAGTAGTATACGAAGGGGCACCGGGGAGCTGTTTTTT.

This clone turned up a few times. CDR3 amino acids: CASNSQSGELFF. The CDR3 region has the DNA TGCGCCAGCAACAGTCAGTCCGGGGAGCTGTTTTTT. The chain couples TRBV10-2 to TRBJ2-2, with unresolved D. Germline V CDR1 and CDR2: WSHSY, SAAADI. Deletions cut 7 bases from V and 6 bases from J, with 9 bases between. The CDR3 consists of 12 residues.

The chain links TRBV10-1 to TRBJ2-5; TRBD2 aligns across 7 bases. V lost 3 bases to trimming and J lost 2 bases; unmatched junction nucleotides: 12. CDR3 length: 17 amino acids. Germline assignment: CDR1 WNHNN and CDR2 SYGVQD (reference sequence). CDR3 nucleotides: TGCGCCAGCAGTGACCCCTCTGGGCGGGGGATACAAGAGACCCAGTACTTC. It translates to CASSDPSGRGIQETQYF.

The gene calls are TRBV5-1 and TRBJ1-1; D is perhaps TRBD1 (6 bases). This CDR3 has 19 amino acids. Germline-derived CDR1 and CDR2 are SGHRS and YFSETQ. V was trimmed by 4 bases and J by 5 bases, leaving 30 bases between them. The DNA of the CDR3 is TGCGCCAGCAGCAGATCTCTTGGTAAAAACAGGGATGGGGGAACTGAAGCTTTCTTT. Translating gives CASSRSLGKNRDGGTEAFF.

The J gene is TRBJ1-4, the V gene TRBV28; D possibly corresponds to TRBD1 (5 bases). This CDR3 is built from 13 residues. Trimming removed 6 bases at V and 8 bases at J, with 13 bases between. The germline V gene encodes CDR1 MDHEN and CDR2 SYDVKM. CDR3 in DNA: TGTGCCAGCAGGGGGGACGGAGGGGAAAAACTGTTTTTT. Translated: CASRGDGGEKLFF.

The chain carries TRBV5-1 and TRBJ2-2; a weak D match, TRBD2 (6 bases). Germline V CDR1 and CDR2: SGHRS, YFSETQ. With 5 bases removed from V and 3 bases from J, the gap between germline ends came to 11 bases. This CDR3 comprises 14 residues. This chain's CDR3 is CASRLGGDTGELFF. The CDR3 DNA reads TGCGCCAGCAGGTTAGGAGGGGACACCGGGGAGCTGTTTTTT.

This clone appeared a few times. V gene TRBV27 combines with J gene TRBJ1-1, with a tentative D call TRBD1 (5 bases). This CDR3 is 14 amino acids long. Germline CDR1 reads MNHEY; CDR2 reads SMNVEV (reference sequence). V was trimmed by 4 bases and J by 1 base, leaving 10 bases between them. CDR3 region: CASSSWGWNTEAFF. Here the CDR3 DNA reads TGTGCCAGCAGTTCCTGGGGCTGGAACACTGAAGCTTTCTTT.

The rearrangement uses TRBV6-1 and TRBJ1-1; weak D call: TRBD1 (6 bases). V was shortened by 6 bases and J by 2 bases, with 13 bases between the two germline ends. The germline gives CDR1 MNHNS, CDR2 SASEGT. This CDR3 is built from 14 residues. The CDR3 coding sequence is TGTGCCAGCAGAATTAAGACAGGCAACACTGAAGCTTTCTTT. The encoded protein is CASRIKTGNTEAFF.

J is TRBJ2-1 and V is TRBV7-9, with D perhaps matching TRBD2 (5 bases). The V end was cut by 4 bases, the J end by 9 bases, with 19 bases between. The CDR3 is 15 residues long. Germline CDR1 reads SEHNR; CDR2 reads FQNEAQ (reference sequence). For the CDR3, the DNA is TGTGCCAGCAGCTCGTCCCGGTCGAGCAGCGGTGAGCAGTTCTTC. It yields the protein CASSSSRSSSGEQFF. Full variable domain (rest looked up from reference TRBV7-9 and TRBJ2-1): DTGVSQNPRHKITKRGQNVTFRCDPISEHNRLYWYRQTLGQGPEFLTYFQNEAQLEKSRLLSDRFSAERPKGSFSTLEIQRTEQGDSAMYLCASSSSRSSSGEQFFGPGTRLTVL.

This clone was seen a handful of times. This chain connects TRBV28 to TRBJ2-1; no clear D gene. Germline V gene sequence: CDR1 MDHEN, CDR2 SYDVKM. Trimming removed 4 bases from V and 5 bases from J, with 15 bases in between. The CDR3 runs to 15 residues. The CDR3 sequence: CASSSLTVSHNEQFF. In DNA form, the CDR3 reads TGTGCCAGCAGTTCCCTCACTGTTTCCCACAATGAGCAGTTCTTC.

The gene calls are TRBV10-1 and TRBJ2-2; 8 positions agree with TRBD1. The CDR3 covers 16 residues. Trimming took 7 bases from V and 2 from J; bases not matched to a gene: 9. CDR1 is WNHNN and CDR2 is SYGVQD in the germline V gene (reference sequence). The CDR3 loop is CASTRDRTFNTGELFF. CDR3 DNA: TGCGCCAGCACTCGGGACAGGACTTTTAACACCGGGGAGCTGTTTTTT.

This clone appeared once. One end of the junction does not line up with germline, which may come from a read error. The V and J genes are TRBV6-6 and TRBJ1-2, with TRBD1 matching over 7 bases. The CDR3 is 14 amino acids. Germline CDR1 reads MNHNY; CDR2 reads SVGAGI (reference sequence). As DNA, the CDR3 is TGTGCCACCCGACAGGGACCCCCCAACTATGGCTACCCCTTC. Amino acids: CATRQGPPNYGYPF.

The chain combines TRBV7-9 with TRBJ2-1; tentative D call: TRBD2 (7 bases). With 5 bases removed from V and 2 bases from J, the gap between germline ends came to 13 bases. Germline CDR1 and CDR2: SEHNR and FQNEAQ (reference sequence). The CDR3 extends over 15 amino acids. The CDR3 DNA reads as TGTGCCAGCAGCCTGACGGGGGGCCCCTACAATGAGCAGTTCTTC. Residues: CASSLTGGPYNEQFF.

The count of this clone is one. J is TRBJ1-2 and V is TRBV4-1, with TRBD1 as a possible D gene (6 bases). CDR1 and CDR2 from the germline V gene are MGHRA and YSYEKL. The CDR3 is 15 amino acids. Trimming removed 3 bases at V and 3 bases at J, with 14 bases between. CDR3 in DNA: TGCGCCAGCAGCCAGAACAGGGCTATTGACTATGGCTACACCTTC. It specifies CASSQNRAIDYGYTF.

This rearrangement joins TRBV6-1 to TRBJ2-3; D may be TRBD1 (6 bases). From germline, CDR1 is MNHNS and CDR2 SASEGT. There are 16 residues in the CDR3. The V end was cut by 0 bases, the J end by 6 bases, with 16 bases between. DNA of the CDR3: TGTGCCAGCAGTGAAGCGCAGGGGTCTCCTCCGGATACGCAGTATTTT. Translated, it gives CASSEAQGSPPDTQYF.

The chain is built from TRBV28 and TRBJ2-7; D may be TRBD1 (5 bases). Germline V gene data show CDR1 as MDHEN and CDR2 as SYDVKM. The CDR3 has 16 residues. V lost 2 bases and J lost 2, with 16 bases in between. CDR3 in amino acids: CASSLNTGHWAYEQYF. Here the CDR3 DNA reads TGTGCCAGCAGTTTAAATACAGGACATTGGGCCTACGAGCAGTACTTC.

The CDR3 sequence: CASSVQHSGNTIYF. The CDR3 bases are TGTGCCAGCAGCGTACAACACTCTGGAAACACCATATATTTT. The chain carries TRBV9 and TRBJ1-3; D is unresolved. Germline V CDR1 and CDR2: SGDLS, YYNGEE. V gave up 1 base and J gave up 0 bases, with 5 bases separating them. The CDR3 length is 14 residues.

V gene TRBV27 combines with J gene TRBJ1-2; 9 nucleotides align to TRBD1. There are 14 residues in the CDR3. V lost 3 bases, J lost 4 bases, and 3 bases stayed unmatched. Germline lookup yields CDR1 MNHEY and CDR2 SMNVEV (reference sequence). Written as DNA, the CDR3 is TGTGCCAGCAGTTTTGGGACAGGGTCCTATGGCTACACCTTC. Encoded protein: CASSFGTGSYGYTF.

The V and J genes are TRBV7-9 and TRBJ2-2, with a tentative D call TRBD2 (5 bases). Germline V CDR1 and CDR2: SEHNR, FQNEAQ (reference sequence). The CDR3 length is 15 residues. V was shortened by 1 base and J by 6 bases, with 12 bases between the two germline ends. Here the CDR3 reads CASSLGESWSGELFF. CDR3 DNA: TGTGCCAGCAGCTTAGGGGAGAGCTGGTCCGGGGAGCTGTTTTTT.